This T cell receptor beta chain is drawn from a study of blood T cell repertoires in COVID-19. About the study: T cells, B-cell-depleted T cells, or PBMCs provided the cDNA or gDNA that served as material.

In assigning cohorts, the study relied on participant-reported clinical history. Donors of Cohort 3 who recovered were those that had two negative PCRs, clearance, or symptom resolution. The CDR3 covers 15 residues. The germline gives CDR1 KGHSY, CDR2 FQNENV. V was pared by 0 bases and J by 3 bases, with 9 bases between. TCRdb keeps only in-frame clones here, not all; method: immunoSEQ multiplex PCR. This repertoire shows 150,000 or so clones, about 79% found once; its top ten account for 2.5% to 3.5%. The origin of this receptor is a woman aged 45 to 65 who had recovered from COVID-19. The V gene is TRBV16, the J gene TRBJ2-1; no definite D call. The sequencing sample was made of PBMCs or T cells enriched from blood (not recorded which). The CDR3 DNA follows: TGTGCCAGCAGCCAATCGATAGCAAACTACAATGAGCAGTTCTTC. This codes for CASSQSIANYNEQFF.